The sequence of this T cell receptor beta chain was determined in a study of shared clonotypes between healthy human individuals. Libraries were prepared by immunoSEQ multiplex PCR; TCRdb keeps only in-frame clonotypes and omits some of them. The table lists about 1 million clones, about 76% of them singletons. CDR3 length: 17 residues. Trimming left V 4 bases short and J 3 bases short, with 20 bases between. Germline loops: CDR1 MRHNA, CDR2 SNTAGT. The V call is TRBV6-4, the J call TRBJ2-3; maybe TRBD1 (5 bases). Sequenced: memory CD4+ T cells sorted from blood. Regarding subset: CD45RA-negative fraction. The origin of this receptor is a man younger than 30 in good health. CDR3 DNA: TGTGCCAGCAGTGCTTCACTCAGGGCAGATCGGACAGATACGCAGTATTTT. It translates to CASSASLRADRTDTQYF.